This passage covers 31 T cell receptor beta chains from one sample sequenced in a study of T cells in Graves' hyperthyroidism and ophthalmopathy. Researchers amplified the TCR beta CDR3 regions from RNA transcripts. Initially, a first-round RT-PCR of the TCR CDR3 employed the HTBI primer set. TCRdb fed the multiplex PCR reads into MiXCR, producing one record per CDR3 protein. The table shows fewer than 450,000 distinct CDR3 sequences, with approximately 17% occurring only once. Source material: blood. These receptor sequences come from a man aged 18 to 29 with Graves' ophthalmopathy.

This clonotype occurred many times. The chain recombines TRBV3-1 with TRBJ1-1; 9 bases are a match to TRBD1. The CDR3 is made up of 13 amino acids. The V gene end was trimmed by 6 bases and the J gene end by 5 bases; junction bases not matched to a gene: 4. Germline CDR1 reads LGHDT; CDR2 reads YNNKEL (reference sequence). In DNA form, the CDR3 reads TGTGCCAGCAGGACAGGGGGTGGAACTGAAGCTTTCTTT. Amino acid sequence: CASRTGGGTEAFF. The whole variable domain, filled in from reference TRBV3-1 and TRBJ1-1, reads DTAVSQTPKYLVTQMGNDKSIKCEQNLGHDTMYWYKQDSKKFLKIMFSYNNKELIINETVPNRFSPKSPDKAHLNLHINSLELGDSAVYFCASRTGGGTEAFFGQGTRLTVV.

On this clonotype: Since a much larger clone is just one base distant, this may be a read error. The V and J genes are TRBV12-3 or TRBV12-4 and TRBJ2-1, with D possibly TRBD1 on 6 matching bases. This CDR3 is 12 amino acids long. Trimming pared 11 bases from V and 9 bases from J, leaving 17 bases between. The CDR3 protein is CAGIRTAGEQFF. The CDR3 region has the DNA TGTGCCGGCATTAGGACAGCCGGTGAGCAGTTCTTC.

This chain joins TRBV24-1 and TRBJ2-3; 12 bases are shared with TRBD2. Germline V gene sequence: CDR1 KGHDR, CDR2 SFDVKD. V shed 1 base, J shed 5 bases, and the junction held 12 bases outside the gene matches. CDR3 length: 19 residues. Here the CDR3 DNA reads TGTGCCACCAGTGATTTAATGCCTAGCGGGGGGGATGTGATAGATACGCAGTATTTT. It is translated as CATSDLMPSGGDVIDTQYF.

Ten or more counts support this clonotype. The chain has TRBV5-1 and TRBJ2-7; 7 bases match TRBD1. The J segment lost 3 bases and the V segment lost 4 bases, leaving 7 bases of the junction unmatched. Germline loops: CDR1 SGHRS, CDR2 YFSETQ. The CDR3 runs 14 residues. The CDR3 nucleotides are TGCGCCAGCAGCCCGGGACAGACTCTCTACGAGCAGTACTTC. Protein sequence: CASSPGQTLYEQYF.

This clonotype appeared a few times. CDR3 DNA sequence: TGCAGTGCTAGACCGGGACTAGCGGGGGCCCCGGGCACAGATACGCAGTATTTT. Amino acids: CSARPGLAGAPGTDTQYF. The chain uses TRBV20-1 and TRBJ2-3; TRBD2 matches at 14 bases. V lost 2 bases to trimming and J lost 1 base; unmatched junction nucleotides: 8. From germline, CDR1 is DFQATT and CDR2 SNEGSKA (reference sequence). This CDR3 is 18 amino acids long.

Turning to this clonotype: Given a much more abundant clone one base away, this may be a read error. The chain couples TRBV5-1 to TRBJ2-7; the match to TRBD1 covers 8 bases. Germline V gives CDR1 SGHRS, CDR2 YFSETQ. CDR3 size: 16 residues. V dropped 4 bases and J dropped 2; count of bases not matched to a gene: 11. The CDR3, as DNA: TGCGCCAGCAGCGCGCCCATCGGGACAGGTACCTACGAGCAGTACTTC. It translates to CASSAPIGTGTYEQYF.

J is TRBJ1-1 and V is TRBV2; TRBD1 matches 12 bases. Germline V CDR1 and CDR2: SNHLY, FYNNEI. CDR3 length equals 15 residues. J was trimmed by 7 bases and V by 6 bases; bases with no gene match: 9. CDR3 nucleotides: TGTGCCAGCAGGGTGTCCCGGGACAGGGGGCTTGAAGCTTTCTTT. Its translation is CASRVSRDRGLEAFF.

This clonotype was detected many times. The chain links TRBV7-9 to TRBJ2-5, with D perhaps matching TRBD2 (6 bases). CDR3 size: 15 residues. V was clipped by 2 bases and J by 1 base, with 11 bases between them. Germline V CDR1 and CDR2: SEHNR, FQNEAQ (reference sequence). Here the CDR3 reads CASSLYSGVQETQYF. The CDR3 bases are TGTGCCAGCAGCTTATATAGCGGAGTCCAAGAGACCCAGTACTTC.

The chain links TRBV6-9 to TRBJ2-1, with 14 bases lining up with TRBD2. CDR3 length: 17 residues. CDR1 and CDR2 from the germline V gene are MNHGY and SVAAGI. Trimming cost V 3 bases and J 9 bases; bases outside gene matches: 10. In DNA, the CDR3 is TGTGCCAGCAGTTACTTGACTAGCGGGGGGGCCGGGGGTGAGCAGTTCTTC. Translation gives CASSYLTSGGAGGEQFF.

In regard to this clonotype: An end of the junction does not agree with germline; a read error may underlie this. The rearrangement joins TRBV6-1 to TRBJ2-7; the match to TRBD1 covers 7 bases. Germline CDR1 is MNHNS and CDR2 is SASEGT. CDR3 length: 15 residues. CDR3 sequence reads: CASGDPGTDRREQYF. In DNA form, the CDR3 reads TGTGCCAGCGGTGACCCCGGGACAGACCGTCGGGAGCAGTACTTC.

At least ten counts were recorded for this clonotype. The CDR3 coding sequence is TGTGCCAGCACCCGGACTAGCGGGGGGGTGGTCGAGCAGTACTTC. This gives the protein CASTRTSGGVVEQYF. The chain employs TRBV12-3 or TRBV12-4 and TRBJ2-7; 15 bases align to TRBD2. V was clipped by 7 bases and J by 6 bases; unmatched bases: 7. The CDR3 consists of 15 residues.

This clonotype has at least ten counts. V usage is TRBV18 and J usage is TRBJ2-7, with a possible D match to TRBD1 (5 bases). This CDR3 has 14 amino acids. V gave up 2 bases and J gave up 4 bases, with 12 bases separating them. Germline V lookup: CDR1 KGHSH, CDR2 LQKENI. The CDR3 sequence: CASSPFQDTYEQYF. The CDR3 coding sequence is TGTGCCAGCTCACCATTCCAGGACACTTACGAGCAGTACTTC.

The sample holds many counts of this clonotype. The chain recombines TRBV20-1 with TRBJ2-3, with 10 bases that match TRBD1. The CDR3 loop spans 15 amino acids. V lost 3 bases, J lost 4 bases, and 7 bases stayed unmatched. The germline V gene has CDR1 DFQATT and CDR2 SNEGSKA (reference sequence). The CDR3 nucleotides read TGCAGTGCTAGCTCAAGGACAGGGGGATCAGATACGCAGTATTTT. Its translation is CSASSRTGGSDTQYF.

This clonotype was seen more than once but under ten times. The gene calls are TRBV10-3 and TRBJ2-3; 9 bases map to TRBD2. Germline V lookup: CDR1 ENHRY, CDR2 SYGVKD. The CDR3 contains 17 residues. Trimming removed 3 bases from V and 5 bases from J; junction bases left unmatched: 12. The CDR3 loop is CAISEMTSGGIRDTQYF. DNA for the CDR3: TGTGCCATCAGTGAAATGACTAGCGGCGGGATAAGAGATACGCAGTATTTT.

This clonotype was seen a handful of times. The rearrangement uses TRBV10-3 and TRBJ1-2; 10 bases are shared with TRBD1. The ends lost 0 bases at V and 8 bases at J; junction bases unmatched: 6. Germline lookup yields CDR1 ENHRY and CDR2 SYGVKD. There are 15 residues in the CDR3. CDR3 DNA sequence: TGTGCCATCAGTGAGTCGACAGGGGGCTTTAGAGGCTACACCTTC. Translating it yields CAISESTGGFRGYTF.

The chain joins TRBV5-1 to TRBJ2-7, with TRBD2 identical over 13 bases. Germline V gives CDR1 SGHRS, CDR2 YFSETQ. After removal of 0 bases from V and 5 bases from J, the junction contained 5 bases not matched to a gene. This CDR3 has 16 residues. The CDR3 loop is CASSLALAGGPDEQYF. The CDR3 region has the DNA TGCGCCAGCAGCTTGGCACTAGCGGGAGGGCCGGACGAGCAGTACTTC.

The V gene is TRBV6-1, the J gene TRBJ1-3; no firm D call. CDR1 MNHNS and CDR2 SASEGT come from the germline V gene. Trimming pared 5 bases from V and 10 bases from J, leaving 12 bases between. The length of the CDR3 is 12 residues. DNA for the CDR3: TGTGCCAGCAGTTCATGGGAGGGAACCATATATTTT. Translating it yields CASSSWEGTIYF.

This rearrangement joins TRBV29-1 to TRBJ2-2; 11 bases line up with TRBD1. Trimming cost V 5 bases and J 4 bases; bases outside gene matches: 3. Germline loops: CDR1 SQVTM, CDR2 ANQGSEA. This CDR3 region has 14 residues. CDR3 in DNA: TGCAGCGTTCTCGGGACAGGGGGCACCGGGGAGCTGTTTTTT. As protein: CSVLGTGGTGELFF.

In this sample, this clonotype turned up many times. V gene TRBV28 combines with J gene TRBJ2-5, with D possibly being TRBD1 (5 bases). Germline V gives CDR1 MDHEN, CDR2 SYDVKM. This CDR3 comprises 15 residues. The V gene lost 1 base and the J gene lost 4 bases, with 13 bases spanning the gap. The CDR3: CASSLSGNGAETQYF. DNA of the CDR3: TGTGCCAGCAGTTTATCAGGGAACGGAGCAGAGACCCAGTACTTC.

This clonotype was picked up many times. The gene calls are TRBV7-9 and TRBJ1-6, with D tentatively TRBD1 (6 bases). Germline CDR1 reads SEHNR; CDR2 reads FQNEAQ (reference sequence). Between the trimmed V and J ends, which lost 0 bases and 10 bases, there was a span of 19 bases. CDR3 length: 17 amino acids. The CDR3 nucleotides read TGTGCCAGCAGCTTAGCGCCCCCCACAGGGACTCGCTCACCCCTCCACTTT. Translated, it gives CASSLAPPTGTRSPLHF. Full variable domain (rest looked up from reference TRBV7-9 and TRBJ1-6): DTGVSQNPRHKITKRGQNVTFRCDPISEHNRLYWYRQTLGQGPEFLTYFQNEAQLEKSRLLSDRFSAERPKGSFSTLEIQRTEQGDSAMYLCASSLAPPTGTRSPLHFGNGTRLTVT.

The sample holds many counts of this clonotype. V gene TRBV5-1 combines with J gene TRBJ2-5; TRBD1 matches at 10 bases. The CDR3 contains 11 residues. From germline, CDR1 is SGHRS and CDR2 YFSETQ. After removal of 5 bases from V and 12 bases from J, the junction contained 4 bases not matched to a gene. The chain's CDR3 is CASRGGQGEYF. The CDR3 bases are TGCGCCAGCAGGGGTGGACAGGGGGAGTACTTC.

On this clonotype itself: This may arise from a read error, as a much more abundant clone is one base away. This CDR3 reads CASSYSRPGLAYEQYF. In DNA, the CDR3 is TGTGCCAGCAGTTACTCGAGACCGGGGTTGGCCTACGAGCAGTACTTC. The rearrangement joins TRBV6-2 or TRBV6-3 to TRBJ2-7; a weak D match, TRBD2 (5 bases). CDR1 MNHEY and CDR2 SVGEGT come from the germline V gene. The V gene lost 0 bases and the J gene lost 2 bases, with 14 bases spanning the gap. The CDR3 covers 16 residues.

A word on this clonotype: A much larger clonotype is one base distant, so this may be a read error. The chain links TRBV9 to TRBJ2-7; 12 positions match TRBD1. The CDR3 contains 15 residues. Per the germline V gene, CDR1 is SGDLS and CDR2 is YYNGEE. CDR3 protein: CVSTSGQGASYEQYF. The CDR3 DNA sequence: TGTGTCAGCACCTCGGGACAGGGGGCCTCCTACGAGCAGTACTTC.

CDR3 in DNA: TGCAGTGCAAAGTGGGGGAACCTAGCATCTAATGAAAAACTGTTTTTT. Its protein product is CSAKWGNLASNEKLFF. This chain connects TRBV20-1 to TRBJ1-4; D is possibly TRBD1 (5 bases). The CDR3 totals 16 residues. V lost 6 bases and J 3 bases, leaving 20 bases between the germline ends. Germline values: CDR1 DFQATT, CDR2 SNEGSKA (reference sequence).

The chain carries TRBV6-5 and TRBJ2-7; D is tentatively TRBD1 or TRBD2 (5 bases each). Trimming took 2 bases from V and 4 from J, leaving 9 bases between them. The CDR3 has 13 amino acids. Germline V CDR1 and CDR2: MNHEY, SVGAGI. The chain's CDR3 is CASSYEGTYEQYF. For the CDR3, the DNA is TGTGCCAGCAGTTACGAAGGGACGTACGAGCAGTACTTC.

For this clonotype: This may come from a read error, since a much larger clone is one base off. V usage is TRBV20-1 and J usage is TRBJ2-1; D not certain. Per germline, CDR1 DFQATT and CDR2 SNEGSKA (reference sequence). The ends were cut back, 6 bases at V and 10 bases at J, with 16 bases in the middle. CDR3 size: 12 residues. The CDR3 DNA follows: TGCAGTGCCAGAAGGGTGGGCTTCGAGCAGTTCTTC. Its translation is CSARRVGFEQFF.

This clonotype showed up just a few times. The chain is built from TRBV4-1 and TRBJ2-3; D remains ambiguous. The CDR3 has 15 residues. Germline lookup yields CDR1 MGHRA and CDR2 YSYEKL. V was cut by 1 base and J by 5 bases, with 13 bases left in between. CDR3 coding DNA: TGCGCCAGCAGCCAAGGGCCCAGTAGAGGAGATACGCAGTATTTT. Translating gives CASSQGPSRGDTQYF.

On this clonotype: This could be a read error, since a much larger clone is one nucleotide away. The chain recombines TRBV28 with TRBJ2-7; D not resolved. There are 12 residues in the CDR3. V lost 6 bases, J lost 0 bases, and 6 bases lay in between. Germline V lookup: CDR1 MDHEN, CDR2 SYDVKM. CDR3 bases: TGTGCCAGCAGGGTGGCCTCCTACGAGCAGTACTTC. This codes for CASRVASYEQYF.

Many counts were recorded for this clonotype. This chain joins TRBV5-6 and TRBJ2-3; D is uncertain. The CDR3 consists of 13 residues. Germline assignment: CDR1 SGHDT and CDR2 YYEEEE. V shed 4 bases and J shed 4 bases, with 10 bases lying between them. In nucleotides, the CDR3 is TGTGCCAGCAGCCGAACCCGCGCAGATACGCAGTATTTT. Protein: CASSRTRADTQYF.

This rearrangement joins TRBV6-2 or TRBV6-3 to TRBJ1-2; the D gene is possibly TRBD1 (5 bases). The CDR3 extends over 12 amino acids. V lost 6 bases, J lost 8 bases, and 13 bases lay in between. CDR1 and CDR2 (germline): MNHEY, SVGEGT. The CDR3 DNA follows: TGTGCCAGCAGCCAGGGAGAGCTCGGCTACACCTTC. Its translation is CASSQGELGYTF.

This clonotype was seen ten or more times. This chain connects TRBV6-1 to TRBJ2-7; 11 bases match TRBD1. Germline V gives CDR1 MNHNS, CDR2 SASEGT. The ends lost 5 bases at V and 3 bases at J; junction bases unmatched: 3. The CDR3 length is 14 residues. The CDR3 bases are TGTGCCAGCAGTTCGGACAGGGGGCTCTACGAGCAGTACTTC. Its protein is CASSSDRGLYEQYF.